This TCR beta chain was recovered during a study of T cell responses to AZD1222 COVID-19 vaccine. General study points: Spike-specific TCR breadth and depth both grew after two AZD1222 doses. Researchers report vaccine-associated CD4 TCRs spanning spike, with dominance at 160-218 and 743-854.

The data were produced by immunoSEQ multiplex PCR, yet TCRdb's version contains in-frame clones alone and is incomplete. This sample has over 110,000 clones; more than 80% occur once, and the top ten carry about 1.5%. Points on this clone: What it binds is unknown.

The clonotype originates from an adult in good health. Sequenced here: peripheral blood, sampled on day 0 of AZD1222 vaccination.

The CDR3 sequence is CASSEVQGWYEQYF. In DNA form, the CDR3 reads TGTGCCAGCAGCGAAGTACAGGGATGGTACGAGCAGTACTTC. This chain joins TRBV14 and TRBJ2-7, with D perhaps matching TRBD1 (6 bases). With 5 bases removed from V and 4 bases from J, the gap between germline ends came to 15 bases. This CDR3 is built from 14 residues. CDR1 is SGHDN, CDR2 FVKESK, per germline.